Sequencing of this T cell receptor (beta chain) was carried out in a study of blood T cell repertoires in COVID-19. The CDR3 runs 11 residues. V lost 11 bases, J lost 1 base, and 8 bases lay in between. The V gene's germline CDR1 is MGHDK and CDR2 SYGVNS. Libraries were prepared by immunoSEQ multiplex PCR; TCRdb keeps only in-frame clonotypes and omits some of them. The sample holds about 120,000 clones, about four fifths seen once. The chain combines TRBV25-1 with TRBJ1-1, with D tentatively TRBD1 (6 bases). Sequenced sample: peripheral blood. This clonotype was sampled from a woman between 65 and 79 years old with acute or convalescent COVID-19. The CDR3 loop is CASGQNTEAFF. CDR3 nucleotides: TGTGCCTCGGGACAGAACACTGAAGCTTTCTTT.